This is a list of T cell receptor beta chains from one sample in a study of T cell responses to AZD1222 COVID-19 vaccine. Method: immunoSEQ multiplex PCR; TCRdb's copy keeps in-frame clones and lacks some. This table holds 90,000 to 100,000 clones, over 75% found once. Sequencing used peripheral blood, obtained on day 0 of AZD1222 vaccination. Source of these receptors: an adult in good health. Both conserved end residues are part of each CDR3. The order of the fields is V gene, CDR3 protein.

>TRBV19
CASSSLDRGDYNEQFF
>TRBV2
CASSPGLAGGFLSYEQYF
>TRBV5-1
CASSLGGQNSYEQYF
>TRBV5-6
CASSIDRVRSPLHF
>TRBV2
CASSSGFYYGYTF
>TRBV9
CASSVARGPGELFF
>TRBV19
CATKQGYNYGYTF
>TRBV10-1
CASSESTGSRADTQYF
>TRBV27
CAIGKGQGYGYTF
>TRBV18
CASSPGTGLSNQPQHF
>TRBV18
CASSLRQGWISDTEAFF
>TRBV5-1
CASSLSGGLAGLYEQYF
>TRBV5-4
CASRGQIGGDYGYTF